Listed here are 27 T cell receptor beta chains from one sample, sequenced in a study of blood T cell repertoires in COVID-19. Assay: immunoSEQ multiplex PCR; the TCRdb copy retains only in-frame clones and omits some. This repertoire shows tens of thousands of clones, roughly nine tenths found once; its top ten account for 2% to 2.5%. The sample was peripheral blood. Every receptor here comes from a man in his fifties or sixties with active COVID-19.

The gene calls are TRBV7-2 and TRBJ2-7; possibly TRBD2 for D (6 bases). Germline lookup yields CDR1 SGHTA and CDR2 FQGNSA. With 6 bases removed from V and 5 bases from J, the gap between germline ends came to 17 bases. The CDR3 runs 14 residues. DNA of the CDR3: TGTGCCAGCAGAAAAGAGTCTAGCGTAGACGAGCAGTACTTC. Translating gives CASRKESSVDEQYF.

The chain has TRBV20-1 and TRBJ1-1; D remains unclear. V lost 3 bases and J lost 0, with 8 bases in between. The germline V gene encodes CDR1 DFQATT and CDR2 SNEGSKA (reference sequence). The CDR3 sequence is 13 residues long. CDR3 sequence: CSASRGMNTEAFF. CDR3 in DNA: TGCAGTGCTAGTCGCGGCATGAACACTGAAGCTTTCTTT.

The V and J genes are TRBV7-6 and TRBJ1-1; 7 nucleotides line up with TRBD1. V gave up 1 base and J gave up 1 base; unmatched junction bases: 3. The CDR3 loop spans 15 amino acids. Germline values: CDR1 SGHVS, CDR2 FNYEAQ. The CDR3 sequence is CASSLVGTANTEAFF. The CDR3, as DNA: TGTGCCAGCAGCTTAGTGGGGACAGCGAACACTGAAGCTTTCTTT.

The genes are TRBV4-2 and TRBJ2-1; D perhaps matches TRBD2 (7 bases). CDR3 length: 19 residues. V was shortened by 2 bases and J by 3 bases, with 23 bases between the two germline ends. The V gene's germline CDR1 is LGHNA and CDR2 YNFKEQ. The CDR3 reads CASSQSSGTRDGRYNEQFF. As DNA, the CDR3 is TGTGCCAGCAGCCAATCCAGCGGGACAAGGGACGGGCGCTACAATGAGCAGTTCTTC.

The gene calls are TRBV10-3 and TRBJ1-1; TRBD1 aligns across 10 bases. This CDR3 contains 16 residues. The V and J ends lost 3 bases and 2 bases, in that order; junction bases with no gene match: 6. Germline loops: CDR1 ENHRY, CDR2 SYGVKD. CDR3 nucleotide sequence: TGTGCCATCAGTGATCGACAGGGGGCTTTTAACACTGAAGCTTTCTTT. Amino acid sequence: CAISDRQGAFNTEAFF.

This chain links TRBV15 with TRBJ2-3; tentatively, D is TRBD2 (5 bases). The ends were cut back, 8 bases at V and 9 bases at J, with 15 bases in the middle. The CDR3 length is 12 residues. Germline V lookup: CDR1 LNHNV, CDR2 YYDKDF (reference sequence). The CDR3 sequence: CATPDYWWTQYF. The CDR3 coding sequence is TGTGCCACCCCAGACTACTGGTGGACGCAGTATTTT.

J is TRBJ2-1 and V is TRBV30, with TRBD2 matching 11 bases. V lost 0 bases and J lost 3; bases outside the gene matches: 4. The CDR3 extends over 16 amino acids. From germline, CDR1 is GTSNPN and CDR2 SVGIG (reference sequence). CDR3 nucleotides: TGTGCCTGGAGTGTCAAGGGACTAGCGGTCTACAATGAGCAGTTCTTC. Translated, it gives CAWSVKGLAVYNEQFF.

The chain carries TRBV19 and TRBJ2-1, with D perhaps matching TRBD2 (5 bases). CDR3 length: 16 amino acids. The germline gives CDR1 LNHDA, CDR2 SQIVND (reference sequence). The V end was cut by 6 bases, the J end by 1 base, with 16 bases between. This chain's CDR3 is CASSPTPSWSYNEQFF. The CDR3 DNA reads TGTGCCAGTAGCCCTACCCCTAGCTGGTCCTACAATGAGCAGTTCTTC.

This rearrangement joins TRBV5-1 to TRBJ1-6; D is perhaps TRBD1 (5 bases). CDR3 length: 14 amino acids. The germline V and J ends were trimmed by 6 bases and 8 bases, with 15 bases remaining between them. Germline V gene data show CDR1 as SGHRS and CDR2 as YFSETQ. The chain's CDR3 is CASTVDSSYSPLHF. The CDR3 bases are TGCGCCAGCACCGTCGACAGCTCATATTCACCCCTCCACTTT.

This clone was observed a handful of times. The chain recombines TRBV3-1 (or the pseudogene TRBV3-2) with TRBJ2-3; D possibly corresponds to TRBD2 (5 bases). Germline CDR1 LGHDT, CDR2 YNNKEL (reference sequence). V gave up 1 base and J gave up 4 bases, with 12 bases separating them. The CDR3 loop spans 15 amino acids. As DNA, the CDR3 is TGTGCCAGCAGCCAAGGAGGGCTATACTCAGATACGCAGTATTTT. Translating gives CASSQGGLYSDTQYF.

The DNA of the CDR3 is TGTGCCAGCAGCGTAGCCAGCCCCCACGACAATGAGCAGTTCTTC. This codes for CASSVASPHDNEQFF. The V and J genes are TRBV27 and TRBJ2-1, with D hard to call. This CDR3 is built from 15 residues. Germline V CDR1 and CDR2: MNHEY, SMNVEV (reference sequence). With 6 bases removed from V and 5 bases from J, the gap between germline ends came to 17 bases.

V and J are TRBV10-3 and TRBJ2-1; 8 positions agree with TRBD1. This CDR3 contains 16 residues. Trimming removed 3 bases from V and 6 bases from J; junction bases left unmatched: 10. Germline values: CDR1 ENHRY, CDR2 SYGVKD. The DNA of the CDR3 is TGTGCCATCAGTGATGGACAGGGCGAGCGTCGCAATGAGCAGTTCTTC. Residues: CAISDGQGERRNEQFF.

The gene calls are TRBV28 and TRBJ2-1, with 15 bases lining up with TRBD2. Per the germline V gene, CDR1 is MDHEN and CDR2 is SYDVKM. The CDR3 consists of 17 residues. V gave up 6 bases and J gave up 0 bases; unmatched junction bases: 3. The CDR3 is CASRGLAGGSSYNEQFF. As DNA, the CDR3 is TGTGCCAGCAGGGGACTAGCGGGGGGCAGCTCCTACAATGAGCAGTTCTTC.

Note on this clone: In the same sample, other DNA sequences code for this CDR3. The rearrangement links TRBV9 to TRBJ1-6, with 10 bases that match TRBD1. V gave up 3 bases and J gave up 7 bases; unmatched junction bases: 4. Germline CDR1 SGDLS, CDR2 YYNGEE. This CDR3 contains 15 residues. This chain's CDR3 is CASSETGGRNSPLHF. The CDR3 DNA reads TGTGCCAGCAGCGAGACAGGGGGCCGGAATTCACCCCTCCACTTT.

Only a few counts were recorded for this clone. The V and J genes are TRBV5-4 and TRBJ2-3; 13 nucleotides align to TRBD2. Germline V lookup: CDR1 SGHNT, CDR2 YYREEE (reference sequence). This CDR3 comprises 16 residues. V trimming: 6 bases; J trimming: 6 bases; junction bases outside the gene matches: 10. The CDR3 sequence: CASKWGTSGDLDTQYF. The CDR3, as DNA: TGTGCCAGCAAATGGGGGACTAGCGGGGATTTGGATACGCAGTATTTT.

In its sample, this clone was seen once. The chain couples TRBV27 to TRBJ1-1, with D maybe TRBD1 (5 bases). The length of the CDR3 is 15 residues. Deletions cut 2 bases from V and 3 bases from J, with 13 bases between. Per the germline V gene, CDR1 is MNHEY and CDR2 is SMNVEV (reference sequence). CDR3 region: CASSLRTFGDTEAFF. The CDR3 bases are TGTGCCAGCAGTTTACGGACATTTGGAGACACTGAAGCTTTCTTT.

This chain links TRBV4-2 with TRBJ1-2, with D hard to call. The CDR3 is 15 amino acids. Germline V gives CDR1 LGHNA, CDR2 YNFKEQ. Trimming left V 3 bases short and J 6 bases short, with 17 bases between. Written as DNA, the CDR3 is TGTGCCAGCAGCCACCTCCTGCGGGGAGTTGATGGCTACACCTTC. Translating it yields CASSHLLRGVDGYTF.

The V gene is TRBV6-5, the J gene TRBJ2-1; D is undetermined. The CDR3 contains 14 residues. V shed 2 bases and J shed 2 bases, with 7 bases lying between them. The V gene's germline CDR1 is MNHEY and CDR2 SVGAGI. The CDR3 region is CASSYIRPYNEQFF. The CDR3 DNA reads as TGTGCCAGCAGTTACATCAGGCCCTACAATGAGCAGTTCTTC.

The chain links TRBV23-1 to TRBJ1-4, with D possibly TRBD1 on 6 matching bases. TRBV23-1 is an ORF for which the function is uncertain. Trimming pared 8 bases from V and 4 bases from J, leaving 14 bases between. The CDR3 is made up of 14 amino acids. CDR3 sequence (DNA): TGCGCCAGCCGCAAAGGACAGAGTAATGAAAAACTGTTTTTT. This gives the protein CASRKGQSNEKLFF.

The chain joins TRBV3-1 (or the pseudogene TRBV3-2) to TRBJ1-3; D is ambiguous. V lost 4 bases and J lost 2, with 15 bases in between. Germline values: CDR1 LGHDT, CDR2 YNNKEL (reference sequence). The CDR3 consists of 16 residues. The CDR3 sequence: CASSPTYGVPGNTIYF. CDR3 coding DNA: TGTGCCAGCAGCCCTACCTACGGGGTACCTGGAAACACCATATATTTT.

V is TRBV4-3 and J is TRBJ2-1; D gene ambiguous. The V end was cut by 1 base, the J end by 3 bases, with 10 bases between. The V gene's germline CDR1 is LGHNA and CDR2 YSLEER. CDR3 length: 15 amino acids. The CDR3 DNA reads as TGCGCCAGCAGCCAAGCGACGGAGTTCTACAATGAGCAGTTCTTC. Its protein product is CASSQATEFYNEQFF.

The CDR3 is CASSLGTGEANYGYTF. The CDR3 region has the DNA TGTGCCAGCAGCTTGGGCACGGGGGAAGCTAACTATGGCTACACCTTC. V gene TRBV5-6 combines with J gene TRBJ1-2; D possibly corresponds to TRBD1 (5 bases). The germline CDR1 and CDR2 sequences are SGHDT and YYEEEE. V was clipped by 0 bases and J by 0 bases, with 12 bases between them. The CDR3 totals 16 residues.

The chain recombines TRBV6-1 with TRBJ2-7, with TRBD2 identical over 7 bases. Germline-derived CDR1 and CDR2 are MNHNS and SASEGT. Trimming removed 1 base from V and 6 bases from J; junction bases left unmatched: 3. The CDR3 contains 13 residues. CDR3 sequence reads: CASSEVVAGEQYF. The CDR3 coding sequence is TGTGCCAGCAGTGAAGTGGTAGCGGGCGAGCAGTACTTC.

This chain connects TRBV19 to TRBJ2-1; D is undetermined. The V end was cut by 5 bases, the J end by 9 bases, with 20 bases between. In germline, CDR1 is LNHDA, CDR2 SQIVND (reference sequence). The CDR3 length is 15 residues. The DNA for the CDR3 is TGTGCCAGTAGTTCCAGCCTCCCTTATGGCGGTGAGCAGTTCTTC. Encoded protein: CASSSSLPYGGEQFF.

The CDR3 protein is CASSFGTSGLETQYF. The DNA of the CDR3 is TGTGCCAGCAGCTTTGGGACTAGCGGGTTGGAGACCCAGTACTTC. V and J are TRBV6-2 or TRBV6-3 and TRBJ2-5; 12 bases align to TRBD2. Germline V gene sequence: CDR1 MNHEY, CDR2 SVGEGT. This CDR3 spans 15 amino acids. V trimming: 6 bases; J trimming: 5 bases; junction bases outside the gene matches: 7.

The chain joins TRBV2 to TRBJ1-1; the D is unclear. The CDR3 is made up of 13 amino acids. CDR1 is SNHLY, CDR2 FYNNEI, per germline. V was shortened by 4 bases and J by 1 base, with 7 bases between the two germline ends. CDR3 sequence (DNA): TGTGCCAGCAGTGGGGAGACGAACACTGAAGCTTTCTTT. Protein product: CASSGETNTEAFF.

This clone appeared a single time. The chain recombines TRBV2 with TRBJ1-1, with D uncertain. Trimming shortened V by 5 bases and J by 8 bases, and 15 bases separated the two germline ends. The germline gives CDR1 SNHLY, CDR2 FYNNEI. The CDR3 runs 13 residues. As DNA, the CDR3 is TGTGCCAGCAGTTTCTATCTGGGCCGCGAAGCTTTCTTT. Translation gives CASSFYLGREAFF.